These 12 T cell receptor beta chains came from one sample sequenced in a study of T cells in Graves' hyperthyroidism and ophthalmopathy (dated by TCRdb to between 2019 and 2020). Receptor libraries were prepared by multiplex PCR. The reads were generated on an Illumina HiSeq 2000. TCR beta CDR3 regions were amplified from RNA transcripts. The TCR CDR3 was subjected to a first round of RT-PCR using the HTBI primer set and the Qiagen OneStep RT-PCR kit. TCRdb reprocessing: public reads trimmed at Q25 with fastp, clones called with MiXCR, in-frame beta chains kept. Each CDR3 protein gets just one entry, which takes the most common genes and DNA from the rows behind it. A total of 600,000 to 700,000 distinct CDR3 sequences appear in this sample, less than 45% of them only once. The ten biggest clones cover roughly 7.2% of the sample. Sequenced sample: peripheral blood or thyroid tissue (not recorded which). Receptors originate from an adult man with Graves' disease, either hyperthyroidism or ophthalmopathy (not recorded which).

The chain employs TRBV29-1 and TRBJ1-5; 7 bases agree with TRBD1. From germline, CDR1 is SQVTM and CDR2 ANQGSEA. The junction had 5 bases not matched to a gene; V was cut back by 3 bases and J by 3 bases. This CDR3 comprises 14 residues. The CDR3 region is CSVDGQGVNQPQHF. In nucleotides, the CDR3 is TGCAGCGTTGATGGTCAGGGGGTCAATCAGCCCCAGCATTTT. The full variable domain, its missing parts supplied by reference TRBV29-1 and TRBJ1-5, is SAVISQKPSRDICQRGTSLTIQCQVDSQVTMMFWYRQQPGQSLTLIATANQGSEATYESGFVIDKFPISRPNLTFSTLTVSNMSPEDSSIYLCSVDGQGVNQPQHFGDGTRLSIL.

This clonotype showed up just a few times. This may arise from a read error, as a much more abundant clone is one base away. The chain joins TRBV6-5 to TRBJ1-4; TRBD1 aligns across 10 bases. Germline assignment: CDR1 MNHEY and CDR2 SVGAGI. The CDR3 sequence is 15 residues long. CDR3 amino acids: CAISYLTGGVGKLFF. CDR3 sequence (DNA): TGTGCCATCAGTTACTTGACAGGGGGCGTGGGAAAACTGTTTTTT.

The chain links TRBV5-1 to TRBJ2-7; TRBD1 matches 7 bases. The CDR3 extends over 14 amino acids. Per germline, CDR1 SGHRS and CDR2 YFSETQ. J was trimmed by 0 bases and V by 2 bases; bases with no gene match: 2. The CDR3 coding sequence is TGCGCCAGCAGCTTCAGGGGGAACTCCTACGAGCAGTACTTC. The encoded protein is CASSFRGNSYEQYF. Full variable domain (remainder filled in from reference TRBV5-1 and TRBJ2-7): KAGVTQTPRYLIKTRGQQVTLSCSPISGHRSVSWYQQTPGQGLQFLFEYFSETQRNKGNFPGRFSGRQFSNSRSEMNVSTLELGDSALYLCASSFRGNSYEQYFGPGTRLTVT.

This clonotype was seen just once. The chain is built from TRBV5-5 and TRBJ1-4; a possible D gene is TRBD1 (6 bases). The CDR3 consists of 16 residues. CDR1 SGHKS and CDR2 YYEKEE come from the germline V gene (reference sequence). With 0 bases removed from V and 8 bases from J, the gap between germline ends came to 17 bases. The CDR3 is CASSLAGGGLGEKLFF. The CDR3 DNA is TGTGCCAGCAGCTTGGCCGGGGGGGGCCTTGGCGAAAAACTGTTTTTT.

This clonotype has a count of ten or more. The chain uses TRBV7-9 and TRBJ1-1, with 7 nucleotides matching TRBD1. V gave up 5 bases and J gave up 1 base; unmatched junction bases: 4. Germline lookup yields CDR1 SEHNR and CDR2 FQNEAQ (reference sequence). This CDR3 contains 14 residues. The CDR3 loop is CASSQGVRNTEAFF. The CDR3 DNA reads as TGTGCCAGCAGCCAGGGGGTTCGGAACACTGAAGCTTTCTTT.

To note about this clonotype: Its ends do not fully match the called genes, so a read error is possible. The rearrangement links TRBV7-3 to TRBJ1-1, with 8 bases matching TRBD1. Germline V gene sequence: CDR1 SGHTA, CDR2 FQGTGA. The CDR3 has 16 amino acids. The CDR3 reads CASSQGGVQGATEAFF. The CDR3 nucleotides are TGCGCCAGCAGCCAAGGGGGTGTTCAGGGGGCAACTGAAGCTTTCTTT.

This chain's CDR3 is CASSLDAGLATAEQYF. Written as DNA, the CDR3 is TGTGCCAGCAGCTTAGACGCCGGACTAGCGACCGCCGAGCAGTACTTC. J is TRBJ2-7 and V is TRBV7-2; TRBD2 matches 9 bases. V gave up 1 base and J gave up 6 bases; unmatched junction bases: 10. This CDR3 has 16 amino acids. CDR1 is SGHTA, CDR2 FQGNSA, per germline.

The V call is TRBV7-2, the J call TRBJ1-5; TRBD1 might be the D (6 bases). This CDR3 comprises 15 residues. V shed 2 bases and J shed 11 bases, with 19 bases lying between them. CDR1 is SGHTA and CDR2 is FQGNSA in the germline V gene. The CDR3 loop is CASSLTGQLRGTQHF. CDR3 bases: TGTGCCAGCAGCTTAACCGGACAGTTAAGGGGGACCCAGCATTTT. The full variable domain, with the rest looked up from reference TRBV7-2 and TRBJ1-5, is GAGVSQSPSNKVTEKGKDVELRCDPISGHTALYWYRQSLGQGLEFLIYFQGNSAPDKSGLPSDRFSAERTGGSVSTLTIQRTQQEDSAVYLCASSLTGQLRGTQHFGDGTRLSIL.

This clonotype was seen repeatedly, ten times or more. The V call is TRBV29-1, the J call TRBJ1-1; D perhaps matches TRBD1 (5 bases). The CDR3 runs to 12 residues. Trimming left V 7 bases short and J 3 bases short, with 12 bases between. Looked up from germline, CDR1 is SQVTM and CDR2 is ANQGSEA. The CDR3 bases are TGCAGCGGGGCAGGGATTGACACTGAAGCTTTCTTT. Its translation: CSGAGIDTEAFF.

This clonotype was observed at least ten times. The chain combines TRBV20-1 with TRBJ2-6; D might be TRBD1 (6 bases). This CDR3 contains 15 residues. V was shortened by 2 bases and J by 2 bases, with 10 bases between the two germline ends. Germline values: CDR1 DFQATT, CDR2 SNEGSKA (reference sequence). CDR3 nucleotides: TGCAGTGCTAGACTCCCAGGGGCTGGGGCCAACGTCCTGACTTTC. It specifies CSARLPGAGANVLTF.

The chain couples TRBV15 to TRBJ1-5; 7 nucleotides line up with TRBD1. With 0 bases clipped from V and 4 bases from J, the junction kept 6 bases outside the gene matches. Germline V gives CDR1 LNHNV, CDR2 YYDKDF (reference sequence). The CDR3 runs to 16 residues. The CDR3 region is CATSRDQAQGNQPQHF. DNA for the CDR3: TGTGCCACCAGCAGAGATCAAGCACAGGGGAATCAGCCCCAGCATTTT.

V and J are TRBV29-1 and TRBJ2-7; no clear D. Per the germline V gene, CDR1 is SQVTM and CDR2 is ANQGSEA. V was trimmed by 4 bases and J by 6 bases, leaving 10 bases between them. The CDR3 sequence is 11 residues long. CDR3 DNA: TGCAGCGTTGTTGGACCGGGCGAGCAGTACTTC. Its translation is CSVVGPGEQYF.